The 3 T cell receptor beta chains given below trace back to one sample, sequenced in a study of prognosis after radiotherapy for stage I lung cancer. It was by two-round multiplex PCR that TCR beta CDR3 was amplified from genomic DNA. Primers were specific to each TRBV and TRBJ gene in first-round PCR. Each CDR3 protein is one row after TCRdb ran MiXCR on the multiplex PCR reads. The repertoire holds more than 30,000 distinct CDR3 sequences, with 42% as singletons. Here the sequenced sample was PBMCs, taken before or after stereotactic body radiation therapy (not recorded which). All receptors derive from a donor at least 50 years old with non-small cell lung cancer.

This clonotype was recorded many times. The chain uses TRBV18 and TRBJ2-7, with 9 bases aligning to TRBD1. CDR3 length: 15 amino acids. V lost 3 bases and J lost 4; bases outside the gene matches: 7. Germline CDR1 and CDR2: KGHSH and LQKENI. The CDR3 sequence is CASSPSGTGPYEQYF. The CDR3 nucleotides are TGTGCCAGCTCACCGTCCGGGACAGGGCCATACGAGCAGTACTTC.

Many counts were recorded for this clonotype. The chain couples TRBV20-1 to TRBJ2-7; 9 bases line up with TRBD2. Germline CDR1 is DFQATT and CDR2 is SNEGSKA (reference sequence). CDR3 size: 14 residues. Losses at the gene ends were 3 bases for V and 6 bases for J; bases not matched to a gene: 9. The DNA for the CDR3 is TGCAGTGCTAGGGCTCTAGCGGGACTAGTCGAGCAGTACTTC. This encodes CSARALAGLVEQYF.

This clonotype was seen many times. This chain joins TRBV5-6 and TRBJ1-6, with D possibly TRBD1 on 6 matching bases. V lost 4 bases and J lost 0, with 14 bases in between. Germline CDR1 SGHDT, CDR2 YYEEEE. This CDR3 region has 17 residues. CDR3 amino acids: CASSPGTPSSYNSPLHF. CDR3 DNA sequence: TGTGCCAGCAGCCCCGGGACACCGAGCTCCTATAATTCACCCCTCCACTTT.